These T cell receptor beta chains were read from a single sample in a study of T cells in Graves' hyperthyroidism and ophthalmopathy. MiXCR, run by TCRdb on the multiplex PCR reads, gives a single entry per CDR3 protein. The profile covers around 690,000 distinct CDR3 sequences, with 15% to 20% appearing a single time and 15% to 17% taken by the ten largest. Sequences were obtained from blood. These receptors were obtained from a man aged 45-65 years with Graves' hyperthyroidism. Each CDR3 is given with its conserved first and last residue. The D gene is left open where the match is weak. Clone size is shown for a subset of rows, as once, few, many or a class of expanded clone.

d_call cdr3_length clone_size j_call v_call cdr3_aa cdr3_nt
TRBD1 15 NA TRBJ2-3 TRBV10-3 CAISAPGQSTDTQYF TGTGCCATCAGTGCCCCGGGACAGAGCACAGATACGCAGTATTTT
NA 17 many TRBJ2-1 TRBV27 CASTTTFEGLIYNEQFF TGTGCCAGCACCACAACCTTCGAGGGTTTGATCTACAATGAGCAGTTCTTC
NA 14 few TRBJ1-5 TRBV6-1 CASNRDVDNQPQHF TGTGCCAGCAACAGGGATGTCGACAATCAGCCCCAGCATTTT
NA 12 few TRBJ1-4 TRBV27 CASSPGYEKLFF TGTGCCAGCAGCCCTGGATATGAAAAACTGTTTTTT
TRBD1 17 many TRBJ2-5 TRBV28 CASSSAPGTGNQETQYF TGTGCCAGCAGTTCCGCACCCGGGACAGGGAACCAAGAGACCCAGTACTTC
NA 11 NA TRBJ1-1 TRBV30 CAGGGGAEAFF TGTGCAGGTGGTGGAGGGGCTGAAGCTTTCTTT
NA 15 few TRBJ2-6 TRBV18 CASSGRVSGANVLTF TGTGCCAGCTCAGGCAGGGTCTCTGGGGCCAACGTCCTGACTTTC
NA 14 many TRBJ2-7 TRBV24-1 CATSDLDRSYEQYF TGTGCCACCAGTGATTTGGACAGATCCTACGAGCAGTACTTC
NA 18 many TRBJ2-2 TRBV28 CASSIPDWRKANTGELFF TGTGCCAGCAGTATACCGGACTGGAGAAAGGCGAACACCGGGGAGCTGTTTTTT
TRBD2 15 few TRBJ2-7 TRBV7-9 CASSLRLAGEGEQYF TGTGCCAGCAGCTTAAGACTAGCGGGAGAGGGCGAGCAGTACTTC
NA 13 many TRBJ1-6 TRBV27 CASSLIRYSPLHF TGTGCCAGCAGTTTAATCCGTTATTCACCCCTCCACTTT
NA 14 few TRBJ2-1 TRBV24-1 CATSDLGALNEQFF TGTGCCACCAGTGATTTGGGGGCCCTAAATGAGCAGTTCTTC
TRBD2 15 many TRBJ2-7 TRBV7-2 CASSFSSGSSYEQYF TGTGCCAGCAGCTTCTCTAGCGGGAGCTCCTACGAGCAGTACTTC
NA 14 many TRBJ2-5 TRBV6-1 CAIAGGTNQETQYF TGTGCCATCGCAGGGGGGACAAACCAAGAGACCCAGTACTTC
NA 15 NA TRBJ2-6 TRBV20-1 CSASQTHSGANVLTF TGCAGTGCTAGCCAGACACACTCTGGGGCCAACGTCCTGACTTTC
NA 12 NA TRBJ2-7 TRBV6-1 CVSRQVPREQYF TGTGTCAGCAGACAGGTTCCTCGCGAGCAGTACTTC
NA 12 NA TRBJ2-1 TRBV7-3 CASSHYGLEQFF TGTGCCAGCAGCCACTACGGACTAGAGCAGTTCTTC
TRBD1 13 many TRBJ1-2 TRBV7-2 CASSSQGAQGYTF TGTGCCAGCAGCTCTCAGGGGGCGCAGGGCTACACCTTC
TRBD2 16 many TRBJ2-1 TRBV24-1 CATSDRLAGGIDEQFF TGTGCCACCAGTGACAGACTAGCGGGAGGAATTGATGAGCAGTTCTTC
NA 14 many TRBJ1-5 TRBV24-1 CATSEAGDHQPQHF TGTGCCACCAGTGAGGCGGGGGATCATCAGCCCCAGCATTTT
NA 12 few TRBJ2-7 TRBV20-1 CSARDLVYEQYF TGCAGTGCTAGAGATCTCGTCTACGAGCAGTACTTC
NA 15 many TRBJ2-7 TRBV28 CASSFLPGVPYEQYF TGTGCCAGCAGTTTTCTGCCAGGGGTCCCCTACGAGCAGTACTTC
TRBD2 15 NA TRBJ2-1 TRBV19 CASIGPSGGDNEQFF TGTGCCAGTATTGGTCCTAGCGGGGGAGACAATGAGCAGTTCTTC
NA 15 once TRBJ1-1 TRBV5-5 CASSLDLASNTEAFF TGTGCCAGCAGCTTGGACTTGGCTTCGAACACTGAAGCTTTCTTT
NA 14 many TRBJ2-5 TRBV20-1 CSARDPGRWETQYF TGCAGTGCTAGAGATCCCGGCAGGTGGGAGACCCAGTACTTC
NA 13 few TRBJ1-5 TRBV19 CASSIARDQPQHF TGTGCCAGTAGTATAGCCCGCGACCAGCCCCAGCATTTT
NA 12 few TRBJ1-1 TRBV20-1 CSAPGLHTEASF TGCAGTGCTCCCGGACTTCACACTGAAGCTTCCTTT
TRBD2 16 many TRBJ2-7 TRBV27 CASRPGLAGARYEQYF TGTGCCAGCAGGCCGGGACTAGCGGGAGCAAGGTACGAGCAGTACTTC
TRBD1 14 many TRBJ2-7 TRBV6-1 CASSGTGILYEQYF TGTGCCAGCAGTGGGACAGGGATCCTCTACGAGCAGTACTTC
NA 13 NA TRBJ2-7 TRBV28 CASGEGGPYEQYF TGTGCCAGCGGGGAAGGGGGTCCCTACGAGCAGTACTTC
NA 13 few TRBJ1-2 TRBV28 CASISGRPSGYTF TGTGCCAGCATCTCGGGTCGGCCGAGTGGCTACACCTTC
NA 16 many TRBJ2-6 TRBV12-3/TRBV12-4 CASSLPPGSGANVLTF TGTGCCAGCAGCCTCCCTCCCGGATCTGGGGCCAACGTCCTGACTTTC
NA 17 once TRBJ1-1 TRBV4-1 CASSQDQGSAVHTEAFF TGCGCCAGCAGCCAAGATCAAGGGTCAGCCGTTCACACTGAAGCTTTCTTT
TRBD1 16 many TRBJ1-5 TRBV28 CASSSDRALGNQPQHF TGTGCCAGCAGTTCCGACAGGGCTCTGGGCAATCAGCCCCAGCATTTT
NA 11 few TRBJ1-5 TRBV6-1 CASSVGIPQHF TGTGCCAGCAGTGTGGGTATCCCCCAGCATTTT
NA 17 few TRBJ1-5 TRBV7-2 CASSPRGARYSNQPQHF TGTGCCAGCAGCCCCCGGGGGGCCCGGTATAGCAATCAGCCCCAGCATTTT
TRBD2 16 NA TRBJ2-5 TRBV5-1 CASSQQIAGGSETQYF TGCGCCAGCAGCCAGCAGATAGCGGGAGGTTCCGAGACCCAGTACTTC
NA 17 NA TRBJ1-4 TRBV15 CATSRDKRAPTNEKLFF TGTGCCACCAGCAGAGATAAGAGGGCGCCAACTAATGAAAAACTGTTTTTT
NA 13 many TRBJ1-2 TRBV7-2 CASTVLRAGGYTF TGTGCCAGCACCGTCTTGAGGGCAGGAGGCTACACCTTC
NA 14 few TRBJ1-2 TRBV12-3/TRBV12-4 CASTPGPRAEGYTF TGTGCCAGCACCCCAGGACCTCGGGCGGAGGGCTACACCTTC
TRBD1 15 many TRBJ2-5 TRBV24-1 CATSDDRGHQETQYF TGTGCCACCAGTGATGACAGGGGCCACCAAGAGACCCAGTACTTC
TRBD2 16 few TRBJ2-1 TRBV28 CASSVWTSGIYNEQFF TGTGCCAGCAGTGTTTGGACTAGCGGGATCTACAATGAGCAGTTCTTC
NA 17 many TRBJ2-3 TRBV12-3/TRBV12-4 CASSLELGAGYGDTQYF TGTGCCAGCAGTTTAGAGTTGGGGGCAGGTTACGGAGATACGCAGTATTTT
TRBD1 16 many TRBJ2-1 TRBV14 CASMKLGQGAYNEQFF TGTGCCAGCATGAAGTTGGGACAGGGGGCTTACAATGAGCAGTTCTTC
NA 15 many TRBJ1-1 TRBV7-8 CASSFLGGFNTEAFF TGTGCCAGCAGCTTTTTAGGGGGGTTTAACACTGAAGCTTTCTTT